This T cell receptor (beta chain) was retrieved from a study of T cells after yellow fever vaccination. Findings and caveats of the study: In post-booster samples, most primary-vaccination clones reappeared (approximately 96% CD4, approximately 91% CD8).

This clonotype came up many times. The antigen remains unidentified. The study made its TCR cDNA through 5'RACE template switching. That step introduced a universal primer site along with UMIs. TCRdb re-called the 5' RACE reads with MiXCR, one entry per CDR3 protein. Of roughly 170,000 distinct CDR3 sequences in the sample, roughly 8.8% were seen once. CDR1 SGHTA and CDR2 FQGNSA come from the germline V gene. V was trimmed by 1 base and J by 1 base, leaving 10 bases between them. The CDR3 length is 15 residues. Sequencing was performed on CD8+ T cells sorted from PBMCs, taken 45 days after the yellow fever booster vaccination. This receptor was identified in a man between 18 and 35 years old who received the YFV17D yellow fever vaccine. V and J are TRBV7-2 and TRBJ2-5, with D possibly being TRBD1 or TRBD2 (6 bases each). The CDR3 loop is CASSLGGGPQETQYF. The CDR3 DNA sequence: TGTGCCAGCAGCTTAGGTGGGGGGCCCCAAGAGACCCAGTACTTC.